A single sample gave rise to the 23 T cell receptor beta chains below, sequenced in a study of T cell changes during pregnancy in multiple sclerosis. The protocol was immunoSEQ multiplex PCR, while the TCRdb copy is restricted to in-frame clones and leaves out a portion. Of more than 20,000 clones listed, over 85% are singletons. Here the sequenced sample was CD8+ T cells from peripheral blood mononuclear cells, taken in the third trimester of pregnancy. The receptors were sampled from a female donor with multiple sclerosis, enrolled in a pregnancy study.

This chain uses TRBV14 with TRBJ2-3; 12 positions match TRBD2. This CDR3 has 19 amino acids. V trimming: 1 base; J trimming: 2 bases; junction bases outside the gene matches: 10. Germline V gene lookup returns CDR1 SGHDN and CDR2 FVKESK. The CDR3 bases are TGTGCCAGCAGCCAAGTATACCTAGCGGGGGGGCCTGACACAGATACGCAGTATTTT. It yields the protein CASSQVYLAGGPDTDTQYF.

This chain uses TRBV28 with TRBJ2-7, with D possibly matching TRBD1 (5 bases). V was shortened by 8 bases and J by 3 bases, with 8 bases between the two germline ends. Germline V gives CDR1 MDHEN, CDR2 SYDVKM. The CDR3 spans 11 residues. The CDR3 loop is CASHDSYEQYF. The CDR3 nucleotides read TGTGCCAGCCACGACAGCTACGAGCAGTACTTC.

The chain links TRBV27 to TRBJ2-2, with a tentative D call TRBD2 (5 bases). Germline-derived CDR1 and CDR2 are MNHEY and SMNVEV (reference sequence). V dropped 7 bases and J dropped 0 bases, with 9 bases sitting between them. This CDR3 comprises 14 residues. The DNA of the CDR3 is TGTGCCAGCATTGGAGGACCGAACACCGGGGAGCTGTTTTTT. It encodes CASIGGPNTGELFF.

This rearrangement joins TRBV19 to TRBJ2-1; 11 bases map to TRBD2. Trimming took 5 bases from V and 4 from J; bases not matched to a gene: 4. This CDR3 spans 15 amino acids. Per germline, CDR1 LNHDA and CDR2 SQIVND (reference sequence). The CDR3 DNA reads as TGTGCCAGTAGTTTGGGACTAGCGGTGTACAATGAGCAGTTCTTC. Its translation: CASSLGLAVYNEQFF.

This clone was seen once. The chain uses TRBV7-9 and TRBJ1-2; TRBD1 matches 7 bases. The CDR3 runs 15 residues. After removal of 5 bases from V and 0 bases from J, the junction contained 6 bases not matched to a gene. Germline values: CDR1 SEHNR, CDR2 FQNEAQ (reference sequence). CDR3 sequence (DNA): TGTGCCAGCAGCCACGTGACAGGGTCTAACTATGGCTACACCTTC. Translated, it gives CASSHVTGSNYGYTF.

The chain recombines TRBV10-3 with TRBJ2-7, with 7 bases matching TRBD1. This CDR3 contains 13 residues. The J segment lost 5 bases and the V segment lost 6 bases, leaving 7 bases of the junction unmatched. Germline CDR1 is ENHRY and CDR2 is SYGVKD. The CDR3 coding sequence is TGTGCCATCAGCGACAGGGTAGTACACGAGCAGTACTTC. Protein sequence: CAISDRVVHEQYF.

The chain joins TRBV6-8 to TRBJ1-3; D possibly corresponds to TRBD1 (6 bases). V gave up 6 bases and J gave up 1 base, with 22 bases separating them. The germline V gene encodes CDR1 MNHGY and CDR2 SAAAGT. The CDR3 extends over 18 amino acids. This CDR3 reads CASRLATGPRFSGNTIYF. As DNA, the CDR3 is TGTGCCAGCAGACTCGCGACAGGCCCCCGCTTTTCTGGAAACACCATATATTTT.

V gene TRBV19 combines with J gene TRBJ2-7, with D possibly being TRBD2 (6 bases). The CDR3 loop spans 15 amino acids. Germline CDR1 is LNHDA and CDR2 is SQIVND (reference sequence). Deletions cut 0 bases from V and 2 bases from J, with 11 bases between. The CDR3 sequence is CASSIDHGGTYEQYF. The DNA for the CDR3 is TGTGCCAGTAGTATAGATCATGGAGGGACCTACGAGCAGTACTTC. The full variable domain, completed using reference TRBV19 and TRBJ2-7, is DGGITQSPKYLFRKEGQNVTLSCEQNLNHDAMYWYRQDPGQGLRLIYYSQIVNDFQKGDIAEGYSVSREKKESFPLTVTSAQKNPTAFYLCASSIDHGGTYEQYFGPGTRLTVT.

The rearrangement uses TRBV27 and TRBJ1-1, with 8 bases matching TRBD1. Germline-derived CDR1 and CDR2 are MNHEY and SMNVEV (reference sequence). The junction had 4 bases not matched to a gene; V was cut back by 3 bases and J by 4 bases. This CDR3 is built from 14 residues. Written as DNA, the CDR3 is TGTGCCAGCAGTTTCTACAGGGGGGGCACTGAAGCTTTCTTT. It yields the protein CASSFYRGGTEAFF.

The V call is TRBV7-6, the J call TRBJ2-2; a possible D gene is TRBD1 (6 bases). The CDR3 has 15 residues. V was cut by 1 base and J by 6 bases, with 12 bases left in between. Germline CDR1 is SGHVS and CDR2 is FNYEAQ. The CDR3, as DNA: TGTGCCAGCAGCTTAGGGATAACAGGGCCCGGGGAGCTGTTTTTT. Its protein is CASSLGITGPGELFF.

The chain links TRBV4-3 to TRBJ2-1; 9 bases line up with TRBD1. The CDR3 is made up of 15 amino acids. Trimming took 4 bases from V and 0 from J; bases not matched to a gene: 1. Germline V gene lookup returns CDR1 LGHNA and CDR2 YSLEER. The CDR3 bases are TGCGCCAGCAGCCCGACAGGGGGCTCCTACAATGAGCAGTTCTTC. As protein: CASSPTGGSYNEQFF.

This clone has just one count. The chain employs TRBV27 and TRBJ2-7, with 7 bases identical to TRBD2. V dropped 1 base and J dropped 5; count of bases not matched to a gene: 5. Germline CDR1 and CDR2: MNHEY and SMNVEV (reference sequence). This CDR3 has 14 amino acids. CDR3 loop: CASSLLAGDNEQYF. CDR3 bases: TGTGCCAGCAGTTTATTGGCGGGAGACAACGAGCAGTACTTC.

The chain carries TRBV4-3 and TRBJ2-1, with 13 nucleotides matching TRBD2. With 1 base clipped from V and 4 bases from J, the junction kept 1 base outside the gene matches. Per the germline V gene, CDR1 is LGHNA and CDR2 is YSLEER. The CDR3 runs 16 residues. CDR3 amino acids: CASSQGLAGGYNEQFF. Written as DNA, the CDR3 is TGCGCCAGCAGCCAAGGACTAGCGGGGGGATACAATGAGCAGTTCTTC.

The V gene is TRBV25-1, the J gene TRBJ1-1, with D perhaps TRBD1 (5 bases). V was cut by 0 bases and J by 8 bases, with 19 bases left in between. The CDR3 consists of 16 residues. CDR1 and CDR2 (germline): MGHDK, SYGVNS. The CDR3 nucleotides are TGTGCCAGCAGTGAATATAATATCTGGGGTAGGGGAGAAGCTTTCTTT. The encoded protein is CASSEYNIWGRGEAFF.

CDR3 coding DNA: TGTGCCAGCAGTTTCCGCGGAGCTCGTTATCACCTAGATACGCAGTATTTT. Protein product: CASSFRGARYHLDTQYF. The chain joins TRBV27 to TRBJ2-3; D gene uncertain. Germline-derived CDR1 and CDR2 are MNHEY and SMNVEV (reference sequence). Trimming pared 3 bases from V and 5 bases from J, leaving 21 bases between. The CDR3 loop spans 17 amino acids.

This chain links TRBV11-2 with TRBJ1-3; 8 bases are a match to TRBD1. The CDR3 covers 17 residues. Germline values: CDR1 SGHAT, CDR2 FQNNGV. Trimming removed 5 bases from V and 1 base from J; junction bases left unmatched: 10. As DNA, the CDR3 is TGTGCCAGCAGCCAGGCGAAGGACAGGGTTTCTGGAAACACCATATATTTT. Translating gives CASSQAKDRVSGNTIYF.

The chain couples TRBV4-1 to TRBJ2-2; D gene unclear. The germline CDR1 and CDR2 sequences are MGHRA and YSYEKL. This CDR3 region has 15 residues. The V end lost 1 base, the J end lost 6 bases, and 12 bases lay between the germline ends. The CDR3: CASSQAPPVSGELFF. CDR3 in DNA: TGCGCCAGCAGCCAAGCACCTCCAGTTTCCGGGGAGCTGTTTTTT.

For the CDR3, the DNA is TGCGCCAGCAGCTTGGCCGGGGGAAACACCATATATTTT. This encodes CASSLAGGNTIYF. The chain recombines TRBV5-1 with TRBJ1-3; D is uncertain. Germline V gene lookup returns CDR1 SGHRS and CDR2 YFSETQ. The CDR3 length is 13 residues. Trimming shortened V by 0 bases and J by 4 bases, and 5 bases separated the two germline ends.

The V call is TRBV4-3, the J call TRBJ1-3; D gene ambiguous. Per the germline V gene, CDR1 is LGHNA and CDR2 is YSLEER. The V end was cut by 0 bases, the J end by 0 bases, with 6 bases between. This CDR3 is 15 amino acids long. CDR3 loop: CASSQDESSGNTIYF. The CDR3 coding sequence is TGCGCCAGCAGCCAAGATGAGAGCTCTGGAAACACCATATATTTT.

The chain couples TRBV30 to TRBJ2-7; 8 bases line up with TRBD2. The CDR3 runs to 19 residues. The germline gives CDR1 GTSNPN, CDR2 SVGIG (reference sequence). Trimming removed 0 bases from V and 4 bases from J; junction bases left unmatched: 20. CDR3 in DNA: TGTGCCTGGAGTGTACTGGAAGCGGGAGCTGTCGTACGGAGGTACGAGCAGTACTTC. Amino acid sequence: CAWSVLEAGAVVRRYEQYF.

This rearrangement joins TRBV19 to TRBJ2-5; D not certain. Trimming stripped 1 base from V and 2 bases from J, with 14 bases between. The CDR3 is made up of 16 amino acids. Looked up from germline, CDR1 is LNHDA and CDR2 is SQIVND (reference sequence). CDR3 protein: CASSIGLLDFQETQYF. CDR3 sequence (DNA): TGTGCCAGTAGTATAGGTTTGTTAGACTTTCAAGAGACCCAGTACTTC. The variable domain in full, with the rest retrieved from reference TRBV19 and TRBJ2-5, is DGGITQSPKYLFRKEGQNVTLSCEQNLNHDAMYWYRQDPGQGLRLIYYSQIVNDFQKGDIAEGYSVSREKKESFPLTVTSAQKNPTAFYLCASSIGLLDFQETQYFGPGTRLLVL.

CDR3 protein: CASSWTGQWDYGYTF. CDR3 sequence (DNA): TGTGCCAGCAGTTGGACAGGGCAATGGGACTATGGCTACACCTTC. V usage is TRBV6-5 and J usage is TRBJ1-2, with 8 bases aligning to TRBD1. The length of the CDR3 is 15 residues. Germline values: CDR1 MNHEY, CDR2 SVGAGI. V gave up 4 bases and J gave up 3 bases; unmatched junction bases: 7.

The genes are TRBV5-5 and TRBJ2-6; D might be TRBD1 (6 bases). V was pared by 4 bases and J by 0 bases, with 20 bases between. CDR3 length: 19 amino acids. The germline V gene encodes CDR1 SGHKS and CDR2 YYEKEE (reference sequence). The chain's CDR3 is CASSPLGAGVISGANVLTF. CDR3 DNA sequence: TGTGCCAGCAGCCCCTTGGGGGCAGGGGTTATCTCTGGGGCCAACGTCCTGACTTTC.